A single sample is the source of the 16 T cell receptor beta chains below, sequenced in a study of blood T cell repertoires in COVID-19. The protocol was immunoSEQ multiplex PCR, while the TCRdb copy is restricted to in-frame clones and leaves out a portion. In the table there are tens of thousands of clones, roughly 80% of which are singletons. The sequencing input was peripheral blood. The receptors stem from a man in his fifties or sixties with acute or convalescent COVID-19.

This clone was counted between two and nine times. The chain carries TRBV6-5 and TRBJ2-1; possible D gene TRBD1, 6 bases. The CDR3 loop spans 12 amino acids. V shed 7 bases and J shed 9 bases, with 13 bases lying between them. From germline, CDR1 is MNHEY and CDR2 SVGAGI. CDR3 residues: CASKQGHGEQFF. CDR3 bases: TGTGCCAGCAAACAGGGTCATGGTGAGCAGTTCTTC.

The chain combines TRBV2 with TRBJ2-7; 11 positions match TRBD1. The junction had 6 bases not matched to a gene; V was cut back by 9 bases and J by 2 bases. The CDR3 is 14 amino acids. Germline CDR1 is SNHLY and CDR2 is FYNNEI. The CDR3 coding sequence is TGTGCCAGTACCCCGGGACAGGGGGCCTACGAGCAGTACTTC. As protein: CASTPGQGAYEQYF.

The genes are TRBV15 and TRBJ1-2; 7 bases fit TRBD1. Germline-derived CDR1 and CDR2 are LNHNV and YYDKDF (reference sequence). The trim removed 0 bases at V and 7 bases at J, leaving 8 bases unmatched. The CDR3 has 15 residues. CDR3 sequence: CATSRDYRGLVGYTF. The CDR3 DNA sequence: TGTGCCACCAGCAGAGATTATAGGGGGCTGGTTGGCTACACCTTC.

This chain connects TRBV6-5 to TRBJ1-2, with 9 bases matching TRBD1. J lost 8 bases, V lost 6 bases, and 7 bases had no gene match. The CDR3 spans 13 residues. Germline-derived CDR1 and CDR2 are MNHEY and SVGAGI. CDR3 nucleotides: TGTGCCAGCAGGGATAGGGACAGGGTGGGCTACACCTTC. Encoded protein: CASRDRDRVGYTF.

CDR3 residues: CASSPRVNNQPQHF. Written as DNA, the CDR3 is TGTGCCAGCAGTCCCAGGGTTAACAATCAGCCCCAGCATTTT. This sequence joins TRBV6-1 and TRBJ1-5; maybe TRBD1 (5 bases). The CDR3 runs 14 residues. Germline V lookup: CDR1 MNHNS, CDR2 SASEGT. Trimming cost V 5 bases and J 3 bases, with 11 bases left between them.

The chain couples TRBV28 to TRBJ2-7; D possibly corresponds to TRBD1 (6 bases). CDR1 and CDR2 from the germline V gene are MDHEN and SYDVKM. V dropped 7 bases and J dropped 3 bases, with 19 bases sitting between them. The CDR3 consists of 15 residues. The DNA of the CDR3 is TGTGCCAGCACCCCTCCTATCGACAGGTTCTACGAGCAGTACTTC. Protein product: CASTPPIDRFYEQYF.

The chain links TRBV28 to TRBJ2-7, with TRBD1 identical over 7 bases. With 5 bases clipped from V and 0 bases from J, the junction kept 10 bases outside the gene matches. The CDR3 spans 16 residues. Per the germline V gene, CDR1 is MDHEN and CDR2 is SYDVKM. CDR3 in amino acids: CASSDAIWDSSYEQYF. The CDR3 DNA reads TGTGCCAGCAGTGACGCCATTTGGGACAGCTCCTACGAGCAGTACTTC.

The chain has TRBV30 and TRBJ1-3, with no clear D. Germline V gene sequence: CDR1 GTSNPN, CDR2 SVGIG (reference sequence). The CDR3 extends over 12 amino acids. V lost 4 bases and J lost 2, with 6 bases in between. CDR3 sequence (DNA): TGTGCCTGGATAAATCCTGGAAACACCATATATTTT. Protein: CAWINPGNTIYF.

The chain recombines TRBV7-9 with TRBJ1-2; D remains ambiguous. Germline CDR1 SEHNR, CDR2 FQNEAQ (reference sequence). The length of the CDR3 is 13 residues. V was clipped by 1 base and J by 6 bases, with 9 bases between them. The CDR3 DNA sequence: TGTGCCAGCAGCTTAGGTGGACTGGATGGCTACACCTTC. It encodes CASSLGGLDGYTF.

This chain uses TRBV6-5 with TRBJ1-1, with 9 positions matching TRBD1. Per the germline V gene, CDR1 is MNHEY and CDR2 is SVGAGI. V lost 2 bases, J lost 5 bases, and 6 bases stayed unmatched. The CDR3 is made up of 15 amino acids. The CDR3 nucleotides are TGTGCCAGCAGTTACCTAGGACAGGGGAGGACTGAAGCTTTCTTT. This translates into CASSYLGQGRTEAFF.

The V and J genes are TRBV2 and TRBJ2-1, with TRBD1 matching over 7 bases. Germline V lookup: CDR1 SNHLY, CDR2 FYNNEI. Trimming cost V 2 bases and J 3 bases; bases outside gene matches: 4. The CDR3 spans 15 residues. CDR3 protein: CASSENRDSYNEQFF. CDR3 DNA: TGTGCCAGCAGTGAAAATAGGGACAGCTACAATGAGCAGTTCTTC.

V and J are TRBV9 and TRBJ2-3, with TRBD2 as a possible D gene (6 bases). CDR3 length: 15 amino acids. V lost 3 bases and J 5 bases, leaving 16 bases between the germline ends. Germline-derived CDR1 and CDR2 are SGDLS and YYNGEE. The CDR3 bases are TGTGCCAGCAGCGAGGGTCTAGCGAATAAAGATACGCAGTATTTT. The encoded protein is CASSEGLANKDTQYF.

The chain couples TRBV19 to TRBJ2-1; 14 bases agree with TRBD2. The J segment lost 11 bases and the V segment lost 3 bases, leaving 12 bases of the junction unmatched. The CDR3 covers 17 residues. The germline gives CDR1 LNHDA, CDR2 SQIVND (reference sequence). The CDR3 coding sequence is TGTGCCAGTAGTATTGGATGGGGGACTAGCGGGAGAGACCAGCAGTTCTTC. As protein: CASSIGWGTSGRDQQFF. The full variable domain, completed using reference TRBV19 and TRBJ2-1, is DGGITQSPKYLFRKEGQNVTLSCEQNLNHDAMYWYRQDPGQGLRLIYYSQIVNDFQKGDIAEGYSVSREKKESFPLTVTSAQKNPTAFYLCASSIGWGTSGRDQQFFGPGTRLTVL.

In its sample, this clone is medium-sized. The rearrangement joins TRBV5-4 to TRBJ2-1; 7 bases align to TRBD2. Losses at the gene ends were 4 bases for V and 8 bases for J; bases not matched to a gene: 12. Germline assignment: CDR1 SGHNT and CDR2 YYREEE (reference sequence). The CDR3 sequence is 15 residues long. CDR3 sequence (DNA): TGTGCCAGCAGCGAGCGGGGATCCCCCGGAGATGAGCAGTTCTTC. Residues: CASSERGSPGDEQFF.

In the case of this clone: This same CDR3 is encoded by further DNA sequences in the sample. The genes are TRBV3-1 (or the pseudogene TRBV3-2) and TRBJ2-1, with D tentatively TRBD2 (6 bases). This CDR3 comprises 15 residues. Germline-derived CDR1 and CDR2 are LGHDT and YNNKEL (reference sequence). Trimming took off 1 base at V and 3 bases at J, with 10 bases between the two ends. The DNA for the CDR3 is TGTGCCAGCAGCCAAGTGGCGGGACTCTACAATGAGCAGTTCTTC. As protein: CASSQVAGLYNEQFF.

The CDR3 sequence is CAISVNSEQETQYF. CDR3 nucleotides: TGTGCCATCAGTGTGAATAGCGAGCAAGAGACCCAGTACTTC. V is TRBV10-3 and J is TRBJ2-5; perhaps TRBD2 as D (5 bases). V was shortened by 4 bases and J by 2 bases, with 11 bases between the two germline ends. CDR3 length equals 14 residues. The germline V gene encodes CDR1 ENHRY and CDR2 SYGVKD.